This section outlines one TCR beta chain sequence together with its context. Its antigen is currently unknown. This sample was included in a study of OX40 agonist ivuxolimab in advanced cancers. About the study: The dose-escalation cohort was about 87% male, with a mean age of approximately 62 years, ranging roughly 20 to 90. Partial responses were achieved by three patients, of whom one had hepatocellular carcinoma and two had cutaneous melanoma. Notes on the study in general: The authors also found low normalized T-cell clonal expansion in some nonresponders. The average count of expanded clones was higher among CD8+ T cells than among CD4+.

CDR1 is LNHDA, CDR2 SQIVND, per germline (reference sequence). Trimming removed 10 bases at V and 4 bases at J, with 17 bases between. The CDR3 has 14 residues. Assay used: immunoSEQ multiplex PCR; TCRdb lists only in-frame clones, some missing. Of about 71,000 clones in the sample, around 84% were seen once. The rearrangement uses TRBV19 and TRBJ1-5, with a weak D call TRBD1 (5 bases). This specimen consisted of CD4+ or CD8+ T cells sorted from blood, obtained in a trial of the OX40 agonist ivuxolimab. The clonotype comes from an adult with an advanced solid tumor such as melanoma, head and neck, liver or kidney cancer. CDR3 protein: CATTRVQGNQPQHF. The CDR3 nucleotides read TGTGCCACTACCCGCGTCCAGGGTAATCAGCCCCAGCATTTT.